The text below deals with one T cell receptor (beta chain). What it binds is unknown. This sample is part of a study of blood T cells in healthy people across ages. Study-level results: Leaving the PBMCs unsorted stopped any conclusive comparison of naive versus antigen-experienced cells.

Each sample yielded at least 6 million isolated PBMCs. The germline CDR1 and CDR2 sequences are LNHDA and SQIVND (reference sequence). Trimming left V 5 bases short and J 8 bases short, with 10 bases between. The CDR3 length is 13 residues. PCR was performed a second time for about 7 to 11 cycles using a sample-barcoded 5' primer and a J-beta primer mix. Carrying 12 random nucleotides, a template-switch adaptor labeled each individual cDNA molecule. TCRdb recomputed calls from the 5' RACE reads with MiXCR, one row per CDR3 protein. Of 850,000 to 1,100,000 distinct CDR3 sequences listed, 35% to 40% are singletons.

Sequenced input: blood. The TCR comes from a man between 18 and 35 years old in good health. V gene TRBV19 combines with J gene TRBJ1-6; TRBD1 is a possible D gene (6 bases). CDR3 DNA: TGTGCCAGTAGTGCACACAGGGATTCACCCCTCCACTTT. It codes for CASSAHRDSPLHF.